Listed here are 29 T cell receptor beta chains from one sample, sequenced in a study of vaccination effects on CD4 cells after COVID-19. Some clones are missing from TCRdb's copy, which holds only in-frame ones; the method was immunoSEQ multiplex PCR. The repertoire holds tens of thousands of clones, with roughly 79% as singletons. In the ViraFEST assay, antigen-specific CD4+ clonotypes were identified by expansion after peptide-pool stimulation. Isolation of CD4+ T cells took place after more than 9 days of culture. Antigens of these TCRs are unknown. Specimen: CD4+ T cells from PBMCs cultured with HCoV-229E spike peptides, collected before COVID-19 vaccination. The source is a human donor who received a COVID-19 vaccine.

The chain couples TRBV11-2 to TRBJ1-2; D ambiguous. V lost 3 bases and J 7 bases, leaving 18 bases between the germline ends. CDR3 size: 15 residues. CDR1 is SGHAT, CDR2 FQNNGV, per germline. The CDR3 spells CASSLGRTRPGGYTF. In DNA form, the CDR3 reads TGTGCCAGCAGCTTGGGGAGGACCCGTCCTGGTGGCTACACCTTC.

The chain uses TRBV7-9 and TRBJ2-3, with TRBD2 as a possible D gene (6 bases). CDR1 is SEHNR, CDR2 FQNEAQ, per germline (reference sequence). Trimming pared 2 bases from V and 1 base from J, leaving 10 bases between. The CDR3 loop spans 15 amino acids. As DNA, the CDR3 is TGTGCCAGCAGCTTAATAGCGGACGGCACAGATACGCAGTATTTT. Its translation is CASSLIADGTDTQYF.

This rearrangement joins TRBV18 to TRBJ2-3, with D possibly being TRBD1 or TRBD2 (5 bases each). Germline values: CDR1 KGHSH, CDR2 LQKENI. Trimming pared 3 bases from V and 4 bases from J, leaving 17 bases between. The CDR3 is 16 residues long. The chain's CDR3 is CASSPPGLYGPDTQYF. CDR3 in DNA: TGTGCCAGCTCACCGCCGGGGCTTTATGGCCCAGATACGCAGTATTTT.

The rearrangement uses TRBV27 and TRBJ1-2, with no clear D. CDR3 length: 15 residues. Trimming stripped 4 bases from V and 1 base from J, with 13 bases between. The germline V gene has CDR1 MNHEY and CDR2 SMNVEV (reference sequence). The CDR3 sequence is CASSSYLGSNYGYTF. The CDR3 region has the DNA TGTGCCAGCAGTTCGTACTTGGGGAGTAACTATGGCTACACCTTC.

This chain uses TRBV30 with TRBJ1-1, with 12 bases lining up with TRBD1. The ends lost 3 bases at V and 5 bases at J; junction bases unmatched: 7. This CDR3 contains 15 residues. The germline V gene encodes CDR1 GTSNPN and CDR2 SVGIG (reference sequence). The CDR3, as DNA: TGTGCCTGGAGAGGGGGACAGGGGGCAGGAACTGAAGCTTTCTTT. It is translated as CAWRGGQGAGTEAFF.

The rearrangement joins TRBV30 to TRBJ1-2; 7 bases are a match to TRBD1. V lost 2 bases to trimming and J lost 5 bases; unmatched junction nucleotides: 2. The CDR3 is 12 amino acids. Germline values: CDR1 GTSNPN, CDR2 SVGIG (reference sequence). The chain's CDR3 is CAWSRDRYGYTF. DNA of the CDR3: TGTGCCTGGAGTCGGGACAGATATGGCTACACCTTC.

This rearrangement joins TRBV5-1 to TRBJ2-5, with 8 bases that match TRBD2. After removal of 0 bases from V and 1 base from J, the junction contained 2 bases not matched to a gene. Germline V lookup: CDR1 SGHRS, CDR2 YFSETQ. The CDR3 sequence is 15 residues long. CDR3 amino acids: CASSLGLASQETQYF. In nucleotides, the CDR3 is TGCGCCAGCAGCTTGGGACTAGCGAGCCAAGAGACCCAGTACTTC.

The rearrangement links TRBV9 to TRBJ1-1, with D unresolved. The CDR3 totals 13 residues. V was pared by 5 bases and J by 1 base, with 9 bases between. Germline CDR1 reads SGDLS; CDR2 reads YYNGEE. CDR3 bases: TGTGCCAGCAGTTCGGATTCGAACACTGAAGCTTTCTTT. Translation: CASSSDSNTEAFF.

CDR3: CATSARESGNQPQHF. CDR3 sequence (DNA): TGTGCCACCAGTGCGCGGGAATCAGGCAATCAGCCCCAGCATTTT. J is TRBJ1-5 and V is TRBV24-1, with D uncertain. There are 15 residues in the CDR3. From germline, CDR1 is KGHDR and CDR2 SFDVKD. Between the trimmed V and J ends, which lost 5 bases and 2 bases, there was a span of 12 bases.

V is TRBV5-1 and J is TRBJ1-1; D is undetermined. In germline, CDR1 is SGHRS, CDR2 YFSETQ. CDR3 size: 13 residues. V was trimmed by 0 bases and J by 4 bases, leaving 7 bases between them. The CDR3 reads CASSLVAGTEAFF. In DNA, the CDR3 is TGCGCCAGCAGCTTGGTTGCTGGCACTGAAGCTTTCTTT.

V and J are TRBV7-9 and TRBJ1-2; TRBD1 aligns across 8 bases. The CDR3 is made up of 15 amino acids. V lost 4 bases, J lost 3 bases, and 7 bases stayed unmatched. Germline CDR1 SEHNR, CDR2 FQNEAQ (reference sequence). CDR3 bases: TGTGCCAGCAGCTCCTCGACAGGGGCAGACTATGGCTACACCTTC. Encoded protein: CASSSSTGADYGYTF.

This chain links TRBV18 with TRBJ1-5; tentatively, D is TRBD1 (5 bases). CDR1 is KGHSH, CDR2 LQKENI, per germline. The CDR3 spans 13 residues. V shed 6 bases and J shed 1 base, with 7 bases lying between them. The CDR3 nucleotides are TGTGCCAGCTCCCGGGACAGCAATCAGCCCCAGCATTTT. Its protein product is CASSRDSNQPQHF.

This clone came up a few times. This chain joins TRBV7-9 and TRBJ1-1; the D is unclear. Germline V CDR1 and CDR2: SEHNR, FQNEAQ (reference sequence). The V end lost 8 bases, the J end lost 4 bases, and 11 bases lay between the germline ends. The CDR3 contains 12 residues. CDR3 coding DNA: TGTGCCAGCGGACTCGAACTCACTGAAGCTTTCTTT. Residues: CASGLELTEAFF.

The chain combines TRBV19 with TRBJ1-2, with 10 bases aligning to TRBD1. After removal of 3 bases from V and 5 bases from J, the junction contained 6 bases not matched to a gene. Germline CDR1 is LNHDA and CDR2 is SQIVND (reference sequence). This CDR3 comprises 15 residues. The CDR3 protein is CASSIRDRGVYGYTF. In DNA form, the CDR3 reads TGTGCCAGTAGTATCCGGGACAGGGGTGTATATGGCTACACCTTC.

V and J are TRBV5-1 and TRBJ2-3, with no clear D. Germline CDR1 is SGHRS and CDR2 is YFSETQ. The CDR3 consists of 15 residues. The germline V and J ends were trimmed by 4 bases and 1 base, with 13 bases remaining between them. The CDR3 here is CASSPNTERTDTQYF. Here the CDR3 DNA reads TGCGCCAGCAGCCCCAATACAGAACGCACAGATACGCAGTATTTT.

CDR3 sequence reads: CASSYILGETQYF. For the CDR3, the DNA is TGTGCCAGCAGTTATATTTTGGGAGAGACCCAGTACTTC. The rearrangement links TRBV6-9 to TRBJ2-5; no reliable D call. Germline values: CDR1 MNHGY, CDR2 SVAAGI. Trimming took off 2 bases at V and 4 bases at J, with 8 bases between the two ends. The CDR3 is made up of 13 amino acids.

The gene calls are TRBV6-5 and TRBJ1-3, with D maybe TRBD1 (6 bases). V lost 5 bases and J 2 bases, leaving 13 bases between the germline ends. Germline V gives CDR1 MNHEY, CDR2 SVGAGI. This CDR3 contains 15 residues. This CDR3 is CASSTPGGPGNTIYF. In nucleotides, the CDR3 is TGTGCCAGCAGTACCCCGGGGGGCCCTGGAAACACCATATATTTT.

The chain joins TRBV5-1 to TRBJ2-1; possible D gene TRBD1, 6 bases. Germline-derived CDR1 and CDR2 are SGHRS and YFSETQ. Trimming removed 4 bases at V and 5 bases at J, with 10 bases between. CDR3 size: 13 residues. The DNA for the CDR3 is TGCGCCAGCAGCATTGGACAGAACAATGAGCAGTTCTTC. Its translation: CASSIGQNNEQFF.

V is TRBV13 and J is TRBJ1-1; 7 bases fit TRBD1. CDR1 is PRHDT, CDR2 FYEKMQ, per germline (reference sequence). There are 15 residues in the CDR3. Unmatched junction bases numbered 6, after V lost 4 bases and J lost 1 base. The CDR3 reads CASSSMTGRNTEAFF. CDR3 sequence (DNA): TGTGCCAGCAGCTCCATGACAGGGAGGAACACTGAAGCTTTCTTT.

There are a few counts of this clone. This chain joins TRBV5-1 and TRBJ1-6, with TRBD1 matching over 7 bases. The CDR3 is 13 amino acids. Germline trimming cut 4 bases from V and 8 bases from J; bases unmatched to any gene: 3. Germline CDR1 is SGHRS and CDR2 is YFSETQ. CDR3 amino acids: CASSPQGDSPLHF. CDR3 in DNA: TGCGCCAGCAGCCCCCAGGGGGATTCACCCCTCCACTTT. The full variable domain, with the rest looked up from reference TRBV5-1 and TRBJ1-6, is KAGVTQTPRYLIKTRGQQVTLSCSPISGHRSVSWYQQTPGQGLQFLFEYFSETQRNKGNFPGRFSGRQFSNSRSEMNVSTLELGDSALYLCASSPQGDSPLHFGNGTRLTVT.

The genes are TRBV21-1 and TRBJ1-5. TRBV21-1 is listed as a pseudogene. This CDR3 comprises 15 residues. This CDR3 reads CASSKDRQGGQPQHF. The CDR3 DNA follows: TGTGCCAGCAGCAAAGATCGGCAGGGAGGACAGCCCCAGCATTTT.

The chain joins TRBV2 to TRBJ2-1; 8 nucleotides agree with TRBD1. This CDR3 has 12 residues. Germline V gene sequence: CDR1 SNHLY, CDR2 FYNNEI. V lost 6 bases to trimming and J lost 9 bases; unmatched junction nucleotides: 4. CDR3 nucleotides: TGTGCCAGCAGCGACAGGGGAGGTGAGCAGTTCTTC. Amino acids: CASSDRGGEQFF.

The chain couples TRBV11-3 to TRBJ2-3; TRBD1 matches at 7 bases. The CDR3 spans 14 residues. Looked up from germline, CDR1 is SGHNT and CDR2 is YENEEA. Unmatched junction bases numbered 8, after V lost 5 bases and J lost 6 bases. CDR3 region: CASSPRQGSDTQYF. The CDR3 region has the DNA TGTGCCAGCAGCCCAAGACAGGGTAGCGATACGCAGTATTTT.

The CDR3 nucleotides are TGTGCCAGCAGTTACGGATCTTACTATGGCTACACCTTC. Translating it yields CASSYGSYYGYTF. The chain employs TRBV6-5 and TRBJ1-2; D is unresolved. Trimming left V 2 bases short and J 3 bases short, with 7 bases between. This CDR3 is built from 13 residues. Germline lookup yields CDR1 MNHEY and CDR2 SVGAGI.

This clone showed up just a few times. CDR3 amino acids: CASSLKHRGPGYTF. CDR3 nucleotide sequence: TGTGCCAGCAGCCTAAAACACAGGGGGCCTGGCTACACCTTC. The rearrangement uses TRBV5-6 and TRBJ1-2, with 9 bases that match TRBD1. The CDR3 extends over 14 amino acids. Germline V gene data show CDR1 as SGHDT and CDR2 as YYEEEE. J gave up 7 bases and V 4 bases, and 8 bases lay outside the gene matches.

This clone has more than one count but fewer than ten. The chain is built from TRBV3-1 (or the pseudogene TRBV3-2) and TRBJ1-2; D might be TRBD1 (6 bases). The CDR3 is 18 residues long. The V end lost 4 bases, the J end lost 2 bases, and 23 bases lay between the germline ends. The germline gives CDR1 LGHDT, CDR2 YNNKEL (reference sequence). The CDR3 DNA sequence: TGTGCCAGCAGCCGGTATGCAGTGGAGGGTCAGGGGAACTATGGCTACACCTTC. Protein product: CASSRYAVEGQGNYGYTF.

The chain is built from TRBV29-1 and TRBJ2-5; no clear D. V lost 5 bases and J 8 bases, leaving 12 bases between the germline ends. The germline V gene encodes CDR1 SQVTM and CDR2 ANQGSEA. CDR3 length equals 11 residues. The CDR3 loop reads CSVSSLGTQYF. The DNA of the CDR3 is TGCAGCGTTTCGAGCCTAGGTACCCAGTACTTC.

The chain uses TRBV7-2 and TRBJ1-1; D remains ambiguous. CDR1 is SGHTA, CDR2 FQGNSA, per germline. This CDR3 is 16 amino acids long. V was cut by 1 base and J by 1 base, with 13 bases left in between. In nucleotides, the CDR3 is TGTGCCAGCAGCTTAGAGCCCCCCGGGGAGAACACTGAAGCTTTCTTT. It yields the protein CASSLEPPGENTEAFF.

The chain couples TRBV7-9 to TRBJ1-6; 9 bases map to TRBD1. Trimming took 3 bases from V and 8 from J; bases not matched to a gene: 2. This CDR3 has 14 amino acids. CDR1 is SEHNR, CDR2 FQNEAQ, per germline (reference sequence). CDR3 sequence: CASSFGDRDSPLHF. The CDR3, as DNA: TGTGCCAGCAGCTTCGGGGACAGGGATTCACCCCTCCACTTT.